The 7 T cell receptor beta chains reported below all come from one sample, sequenced in a study of blood T cell repertoires in COVID-19. TCRdb's table, derived via immunoSEQ multiplex PCR, lists solely in-frame clones and lacks some. This table holds roughly 220,000 clones, about 80% found once. Source material: peripheral blood. All receptors come from a woman between 55 and 75 years old with acute or convalescent COVID-19.

This chain uses TRBV7-3 with TRBJ2-5; 8 nucleotides agree with TRBD2. Germline assignment: CDR1 SGHTA and CDR2 FQGTGA. The CDR3 has 15 amino acids. With 2 bases clipped from V and 5 bases from J, the junction kept 7 bases outside the gene matches. CDR3 DNA: TGTGCCAGCAGCTTATACGGGGGGGCCTTGGAGACCCAGTACTTC. Translating gives CASSLYGGALETQYF.

In DNA, the CDR3 is TGTGCCAGCAGCTACGATCGCAATCAGCCCCAGCATTTT. Protein product: CASSYDRNQPQHF. This chain joins TRBV27 and TRBJ1-5, with D unclear. Trimming shortened V by 6 bases and J by 2 bases, and 8 bases separated the two germline ends. Germline assignment: CDR1 MNHEY and CDR2 SMNVEV (reference sequence). This CDR3 is built from 13 residues.

This clone was counted once. The rearrangement uses TRBV19 and TRBJ1-5; no clear D gene. The germline CDR1 and CDR2 sequences are LNHDA and SQIVND (reference sequence). Deletions cut 11 bases from V and 8 bases from J, with 16 bases between. The CDR3 is 12 amino acids. The CDR3 nucleotides are TGTGCCGGCGAATTAGGCGGGGAGCCCCAGCATTTT. As protein: CAGELGGEPQHF.

The V and J genes are TRBV6-5 and TRBJ2-5, with D maybe TRBD1 (5 bases). CDR3 length: 14 residues. CDR1 is MNHEY and CDR2 is SVGAGI in the germline V gene. V was shortened by 6 bases and J by 1 base, with 12 bases between the two germline ends. The CDR3 DNA reads TGTGCCAGCAGCGCCGCCAGGGCCCAAGAGACCCAGTACTTC. It specifies CASSAARAQETQYF.

The chain is built from TRBV15 and TRBJ1-1; possibly TRBD1 for D (5 bases). CDR1 is LNHNV and CDR2 is YYDKDF in the germline V gene (reference sequence). The CDR3 sequence is 14 residues long. The ends were cut back, 5 bases at V and 0 bases at J, with 10 bases in the middle. CDR3: CATSGGLLNTEAFF. The CDR3 nucleotides are TGTGCCACCAGCGGGGGACTGCTGAACACTGAAGCTTTCTTT.

This clone was observed a few times. V is TRBV27 and J is TRBJ2-2, with a weak D call TRBD2 (5 bases). Germline CDR1 is MNHEY and CDR2 is SMNVEV (reference sequence). The CDR3 has 14 residues. V was clipped by 4 bases and J by 4 bases, with 10 bases between them. CDR3 DNA: TGTGCCAGCAGTTACCACAGCGGCACCGGGGAGCTGTTTTTT. This encodes CASSYHSGTGELFF.

This chain joins TRBV11-2 and TRBJ2-1; 12 nucleotides line up with TRBD2. The germline V gene encodes CDR1 SGHAT and CDR2 FQNNGV. The CDR3 runs 16 residues. J was trimmed by 9 bases and V by 3 bases; bases with no gene match: 9. This CDR3 reads CASSFRASGGAIEQFF. Written as DNA, the CDR3 is TGTGCCAGCAGCTTTAGGGCTAGCGGGGGGGCTATTGAGCAGTTCTTC.